This T cell receptor (beta chain) comes out of a study of response to subunit inactivated influenza vaccine. This clonotype was counted only a few times. Antigen: not known. Whole-study findings and limits: That few new T cells are recruited by each seasonal influenza vaccination was the authors' suggestion.

CDR1 and CDR2 from the germline V gene are DFQATT and SNEGSKA (reference sequence). The CDR3 extends over 16 amino acids. The V end was cut by 4 bases, the J end by 3 bases, with 19 bases between. MiXCR, run by TCRdb on the RT-PCR reads, gives a single entry per CDR3 protein. This sample has about 700,000 distinct CDR3 sequences, with roughly 14% found just once. The receptor's source is a man aged 50 or older who received an inactivated influenza vaccine. The source was PBMCs from blood, collected less than 15 days before vaccination. The chain combines TRBV20-1 with TRBJ1-5; D gene uncertain. This CDR3 is CSATGDLASPNQPQHF. The CDR3 bases are TGCAGTGCTACTGGGGATTTGGCTAGTCCCAATCAGCCCCAGCATTTT.